The 30 T cell receptor beta chains given below trace back to one sample, sequenced in a study of T-cell memory formation after mild COVID-19. From the 5' RACE reads, TCRdb called clonotypes with MiXCR, one entry per CDR3 protein. This table holds around 220,000 distinct CDR3 sequences, around 17% found once. Sequenced material: PBMCs or a T cell subset sorted from them (not recorded which). Every receptor here comes from a man younger than 30 who had mild COVID-19 (a few samples of this study predate the infection). Cell type and time point are not known.

DNA for the CDR3: TGCGCCAGCAGCGCTAGGGGCGGGAGGGAAGATGCTTTCTTT. Its protein is CASSARGGREDAFF. This chain uses TRBV4-1 with TRBJ1-1; weak D call: TRBD1 (5 bases). Germline values: CDR1 MGHRA, CDR2 YSYEKL. The CDR3 extends over 14 amino acids. V shed 5 bases and J shed 11 bases, with 21 bases lying between them.

This clonotype was seen a few times. V gene TRBV7-9 combines with J gene TRBJ2-7; D perhaps matches TRBD1 (5 bases). Per germline, CDR1 SEHNR and CDR2 FQNEAQ (reference sequence). The V end was cut by 3 bases, the J end by 2 bases, with 26 bases between. The CDR3 has 19 residues. Here the CDR3 reads CASSFPTPVGANQTYEQYV. The DNA of the CDR3 is TGTGCCAGCAGCTTCCCGACCCCAGTTGGGGCAAACCAAACCTACGAGCAGTACGTC.

This chain uses TRBV14 with TRBJ2-1; possibly TRBD1 for D (6 bases). Trimming took 4 bases from V and 9 from J, leaving 10 bases between them. The CDR3 is made up of 12 amino acids. Germline values: CDR1 SGHDN, CDR2 FVKESK. The chain's CDR3 is CASSRDRTEQFF. The CDR3 DNA reads as TGTGCCAGCAGCCGAGACAGGACTGAGCAGTTCTTC.

This chain connects TRBV7-8 to TRBJ2-6; no clear D. The V gene's germline CDR1 is SGHVS and CDR2 FQNEAQ. V was shortened by 1 base and J by 6 bases, with 7 bases between the two germline ends. The CDR3 runs 14 residues. The CDR3 loop is CASSLVPEANVLTF. CDR3 nucleotide sequence: TGTGCCAGCAGCTTAGTACCCGAGGCCAACGTCCTGACTTTC.

In its sample, this clonotype was seen a few times. This chain connects TRBV7-2 to TRBJ2-1; a possible D gene is TRBD2 (5 bases). This CDR3 is built from 15 residues. Germline V gene sequence: CDR1 SGHTA, CDR2 FQGNSA. V was trimmed by 7 bases and J by 3 bases, leaving 16 bases between them. CDR3 nucleotide sequence: TGTGCCAGCAAAATGTCGCGGGCGGACTACAATGAGCAGTTCTTC. It is translated as CASKMSRADYNEQFF.

This clonotype has just a few counts. This chain joins TRBV7-8 and TRBJ2-1, with D possibly matching TRBD1 (6 bases). V gave up 0 bases and J gave up 0 bases, with 18 bases separating them. The CDR3 extends over 19 amino acids. Germline-derived CDR1 and CDR2 are SGHVS and FQNEAQ. The CDR3 region is CASSLAPGGGHSSYNEQFF. DNA of the CDR3: TGTGCCAGCAGCTTAGCGCCAGGTGGGGGACACAGCTCCTACAATGAGCAGTTCTTC.

This clonotype has only one observation. V gene TRBV6-2 or TRBV6-3 combines with J gene TRBJ1-5, with a possible D match to TRBD1 (5 bases). CDR3 length equals 17 residues. Germline loops: CDR1 MNHEY, CDR2 SVGEGT. V dropped 0 bases and J dropped 2 bases, with 14 bases sitting between them. CDR3 DNA sequence: TGTGCCAGCAGTTACTCGATCGGGGGGGATGGCAATCAGCCCCAGCATTTT. Translated, it gives CASSYSIGGDGNQPQHF.

There are a few counts of this clonotype. The V and J genes are TRBV6-5 and TRBJ1-5, with 9 bases lining up with TRBD1. Germline CDR1 MNHEY, CDR2 SVGAGI. The CDR3 is 15 amino acids. Unmatched junction bases numbered 9, after V lost 6 bases and J lost 6 bases. CDR3 sequence reads: CASRPTGGYSQPQHF. As DNA, the CDR3 is TGTGCCAGCAGACCGACAGGGGGGTATAGTCAGCCCCAGCATTTT.

J is TRBJ2-2 and V is TRBV3-1, with D possibly matching TRBD2 (6 bases). This CDR3 is 13 amino acids long. Trimming cost V 4 bases and J 7 bases, with 10 bases left between them. Germline V lookup: CDR1 LGHDT, CDR2 YNNKEL (reference sequence). The CDR3 DNA sequence: TGTGCCAGCAGCCCCTCGGGGGTCGGGGAGCTGTTTTTT. Translating it yields CASSPSGVGELFF.

This clonotype showed up just a few times. The V gene is TRBV9, the J gene TRBJ1-6; D not certain. CDR3 size: 13 residues. In germline, CDR1 is SGDLS, CDR2 YYNGEE. V was trimmed by 0 bases and J by 7 bases, leaving 5 bases between them. The CDR3 nucleotides are TGTGCCAGCAGCGTAGGAAGGAATTCACCCCTCCACTTT. Amino acid sequence: CASSVGRNSPLHF.

This clonotype was counted only a few times. The chain combines TRBV20-1 with TRBJ1-2; TRBD1 matches at 8 bases. Trimming at V came to 4 bases and at J to 2 bases, leaving 6 bases not matched to a gene. Germline V gives CDR1 DFQATT, CDR2 SNEGSKA (reference sequence). The CDR3 is 14 amino acids. The CDR3 nucleotides read TGCAGTGCTACAGGGGGCTCGATCAACTATGGCTACACCTTC. This encodes CSATGGSINYGYTF.

The chain employs TRBV12-3 or TRBV12-4 and TRBJ2-3; the D gene could be TRBD1 or TRBD2 (5 bases each). V was cut by 5 bases and J by 1 base, with 28 bases left in between. The CDR3 totals 20 residues. CDR3 in amino acids: CASSPTRGGASFRGTDTQYF. CDR3 DNA sequence: TGTGCCAGCAGTCCTACCCGGGGTGGGGCTAGTTTCCGCGGCACAGATACGCAGTATTTT.

The CDR3 is CASSSYRVDTQYF. Here the CDR3 DNA reads TGTGCCAGCAGCTCCTACAGGGTGGATACGCAGTATTTT. This sequence joins TRBV7-2 and TRBJ2-3, with D possibly TRBD1 on 6 matching bases. Germline CDR1 reads SGHTA; CDR2 reads FQGNSA. This CDR3 contains 13 residues. Trimming cost V 4 bases and J 6 bases, with 11 bases left between them.

This clonotype was counted between two and nine times. V is TRBV20-1 and J is TRBJ1-1; D ambiguous. The germline CDR1 and CDR2 sequences are DFQATT and SNEGSKA (reference sequence). Deletions cut 6 bases from V and 11 bases from J, with 13 bases between. The CDR3 covers 10 residues. The DNA for the CDR3 is TGCAGTGCGTCGATCCTCACGGCTTTCTTT. Translation gives CSASILTAFF.

In this sample, this clonotype turned up once. CDR3 coding DNA: TGTGCCAGCAGTCCCCTAGCGGGGTCGAAGACCCAGTACTTC. This translates into CASSPLAGSKTQYF. The rearrangement uses TRBV12-3 or TRBV12-4 and TRBJ2-5, with 9 bases that match TRBD2. V gave up 5 bases and J gave up 6 bases; unmatched junction bases: 7. CDR3 length: 14 amino acids.

This clonotype was picked up a small number of times. The rearrangement links TRBV10-3 to TRBJ2-7; D not resolved. V lost 3 bases, J lost 4 bases, and 10 bases lay in between. The CDR3 is made up of 13 amino acids. CDR1 is ENHRY, CDR2 SYGVKD, per germline. CDR3 loop: CAISDRQEYEQYV. The CDR3 bases are TGTGCCATCAGTGATCGCCAGGAGTACGAGCAGTACGTC.

As DNA, the CDR3 is TGTGCCAGCAGTGACAGGAGGACCTTGAACACCGGGGAGCTGTTTTTT. It specifies CASSDRRTLNTGELFF. The chain carries TRBV2 and TRBJ2-2; weak D call: TRBD2 (5 bases). Germline V lookup: CDR1 SNHLY, CDR2 FYNNEI. Between the trimmed V and J ends, which lost 3 bases and 1 base, there was a span of 12 bases. CDR3 length: 16 amino acids. The entire variable domain, with the rest obtained from reference TRBV2 and TRBJ2-2, is as follows: EPEVTQTPSHQVTQMGQEVILRCVPISNHLYFYWYRQILGQKVEFLVSFYNNEISEKSEIFDDQFSVERPDGSNFTLKIRSTKLEDSAMYFCASSDRRTLNTGELFFGEGSRLTVL.

CDR3 coding DNA: TGTGCCATCAGTGGGGGGGGAAATACGCAGTATTTT. Translated, it gives CAISGGGNTQYF. This chain links TRBV10-3 with TRBJ2-3; 7 bases agree with TRBD2. With V trimmed by 4 bases and J by 7 bases, 2 bases remained unmatched. This CDR3 spans 12 amino acids. CDR1 is ENHRY and CDR2 is SYGVKD in the germline V gene.

This clonotype turned up a few times. The rearrangement joins TRBV5-4 to TRBJ2-3; 8 positions agree with TRBD1. The V gene's germline CDR1 is SGHNT and CDR2 YYREEE (reference sequence). This CDR3 is built from 15 residues. Unmatched junction bases numbered 12, after V lost 4 bases and J lost 8 bases. The CDR3 loop is CASSPGGQGGGTQYF. As DNA, the CDR3 is TGTGCCAGCAGCCCGGGCGGACAGGGTGGCGGTACGCAGTATTTT.

The V call is TRBV7-3, the J call TRBJ2-3; TRBD1 matches at 8 bases. V dropped 5 bases and J dropped 4; count of bases not matched to a gene: 14. Germline V lookup: CDR1 SGHTA, CDR2 FQGTGA. The CDR3 loop spans 17 amino acids. CDR3 DNA: TGTGCCAGCAGCGCCCAGGCCGGCAGGGGGCTTTCAGATACGCAGTATTTT. Amino acid sequence: CASSAQAGRGLSDTQYF.

This clonotype was detected only a few times. This chain uses TRBV6-2 or TRBV6-3 with TRBJ1-5, with 8 bases identical to TRBD1. This CDR3 region has 15 residues. V was pared by 9 bases and J by 0 bases, with 7 bases of the junction left unmatched. The germline V gene encodes CDR1 MNHEY and CDR2 SVGEGT. CDR3 in DNA: TGTGCCAGTATCCAGGGGGCTTATAGCAATCAGCCCCAGCATTTT. Translating gives CASIQGAYSNQPQHF.

The V call is TRBV29-1, the J call TRBJ1-5, with D unresolved. Germline loops: CDR1 SQVTM, CDR2 ANQGSEA. Trimming pared 6 bases from V and 4 bases from J, leaving 10 bases between. CDR3 length: 12 amino acids. In DNA, the CDR3 is TGCAGCGTAGGGATGGGGAATCAGCCCCAGCATTTT. Translating it yields CSVGMGNQPQHF.

This clonotype was found a few times. Written as DNA, the CDR3 is TGTGCCAGCAGCTCCCCCCAAGGACAGGGGGGTGAGCAGTTCTTC. This encodes CASSSPQGQGGEQFF. The chain uses TRBV13 and TRBJ2-1; 10 nucleotides agree with TRBD1. With V trimmed by 4 bases and J by 9 bases, 9 bases remained unmatched. The CDR3 extends over 15 amino acids. Per germline, CDR1 PRHDT and CDR2 FYEKMQ (reference sequence). Drawing the rest from reference TRBV13 and TRBJ2-1, the complete variable domain is AAGVIQSPRHLIKEKRETATLKCYPIPRHDTVYWYQQGPGQDPQFLISFYEKMQSDKGSIPDRFSAQQFSDYHSELNMSSLELGDSALYFCASSSPQGQGGEQFFGPGTRLTVL.

This sequence joins TRBV5-1 and TRBJ2-2; the D is unclear. From germline, CDR1 is SGHRS and CDR2 YFSETQ. The ends were cut back, 4 bases at V and 5 bases at J, with 15 bases in the middle. The CDR3 sequence is 15 residues long. Here the CDR3 DNA reads TGCGCCAGCAGCCCATATAGCATGGGGACCGGGGAGCTGTTTTTT. Protein product: CASSPYSMGTGELFF. Full variable domain (rest looked up from reference TRBV5-1 and TRBJ2-2): KAGVTQTPRYLIKTRGQQVTLSCSPISGHRSVSWYQQTPGQGLQFLFEYFSETQRNKGNFPGRFSGRQFSNSRSEMNVSTLELGDSALYLCASSPYSMGTGELFFGEGSRLTVL.

This clonotype was found a few times. The CDR3 reads CASSLLLRGTGVINQPQHF. The CDR3 bases are TGTGCCAGCAGCTTACTCCTACGGGGGACAGGGGTGATCAATCAGCCCCAGCATTTT. The chain links TRBV7-8 to TRBJ1-5; 10 positions agree with TRBD1. Germline V CDR1 and CDR2: SGHVS, FQNEAQ. CDR3 length: 19 residues. Unmatched junction bases numbered 13, after V lost 2 bases and J lost 3 bases.

This clonotype was detected a few times. This sequence joins TRBV6-6 and TRBJ2-3; 9 nucleotides align to TRBD1. Unmatched junction bases numbered 5, after V lost 6 bases and J lost 4 bases. Germline V gene lookup returns CDR1 MNHNY and CDR2 SVGAGI (reference sequence). This CDR3 spans 14 amino acids. Written as DNA, the CDR3 is TGTGCCAGCAGAGACAGGGGGGGTCCAGATACGCAGTATTTT. It is translated as CASRDRGGPDTQYF.

This clonotype was seen once. This rearrangement joins TRBV3-1 to TRBJ2-1, with 8 bases lining up with TRBD1. CDR1 is LGHDT, CDR2 YNNKEL, per germline (reference sequence). The CDR3 is 12 amino acids. The ends lost 1 base at V and 10 bases at J; junction bases unmatched: 0. The CDR3 DNA follows: TGTGCCAGCAGCCAAGGGGACAGGGAGCAGTTCTTC. Protein sequence: CASSQGDREQFF.

The V call is TRBV2, the J call TRBJ1-4; D gene ambiguous. Germline CDR1 is SNHLY and CDR2 is FYNNEI. CDR3 size: 15 residues. Between the trimmed V and J ends, which lost 7 bases and 3 bases, there was a span of 15 bases. This CDR3 reads CASTQEDGANEKLFF. The CDR3 bases are TGTGCCAGCACCCAAGAGGATGGGGCTAATGAAAAACTGTTTTTT.

The V gene is TRBV5-1, the J gene TRBJ2-2, with 8 bases aligning to TRBD1. The CDR3 is 16 amino acids. V lost 1 base to trimming and J lost 4 bases; unmatched junction nucleotides: 6. CDR1 is SGHRS and CDR2 is YFSETQ in the germline V gene. The CDR3 spells CASSLIFGQGTGELFF. In DNA, the CDR3 is TGCGCCAGCAGCTTGATCTTCGGACAGGGCACCGGGGAGCTGTTTTTT.

This rearrangement joins TRBV9 to TRBJ2-1; 8 nucleotides agree with TRBD2. Germline loops: CDR1 SGDLS, CDR2 YYNGEE. V dropped 4 bases and J dropped 12; count of bases not matched to a gene: 12. The CDR3 runs to 14 residues. DNA for the CDR3: TGTGCCAGCAGCCCTCCGGCGGGGGGCCTTTGGCAGTTCTTC. Protein product: CASSPPAGGLWQFF.